Included here is one T cell receptor beta chain sequence, with context. This entry comes from a study of cytomegalovirus exposure and HLA in healthy donors. The trim removed 4 bases at V and 4 bases at J, leaving 9 bases unmatched. The CDR3 has 15 amino acids. Germline V CDR1 and CDR2: SGDLS, YYNGEE. A multiplex PCR was run with 60 Vbeta primers and 13 Jbeta primers. Assay: immunoSEQ multiplex PCR; the TCRdb copy retains only in-frame clones and omits some. The sample has approximately 160,000 clones, 80% seen once; the top ten hold roughly 2%. What was sequenced was PBMCs. V usage is TRBV9 and J usage is TRBJ2-3; 7 bases are a match to TRBD2. This clonotype originated in a human donor in good health. The CDR3 nucleotides read TGTGCCAGCAGCCCCACCATTGGGGGGGCAGATACGCAGTATTTT. This translates into CASSPTIGGADTQYF.